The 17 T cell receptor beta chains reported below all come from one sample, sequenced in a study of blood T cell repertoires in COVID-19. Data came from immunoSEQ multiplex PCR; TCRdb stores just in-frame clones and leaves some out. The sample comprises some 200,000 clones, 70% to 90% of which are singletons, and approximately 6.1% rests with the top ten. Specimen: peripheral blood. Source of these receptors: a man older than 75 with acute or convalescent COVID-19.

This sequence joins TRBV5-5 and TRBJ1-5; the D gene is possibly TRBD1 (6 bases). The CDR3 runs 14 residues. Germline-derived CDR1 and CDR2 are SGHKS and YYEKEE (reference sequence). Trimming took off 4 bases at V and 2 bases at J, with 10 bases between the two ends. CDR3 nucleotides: TGTGCCAGCAGCCCAGGACAGCGCAATCAGCCCCAGCATTTT. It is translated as CASSPGQRNQPQHF.

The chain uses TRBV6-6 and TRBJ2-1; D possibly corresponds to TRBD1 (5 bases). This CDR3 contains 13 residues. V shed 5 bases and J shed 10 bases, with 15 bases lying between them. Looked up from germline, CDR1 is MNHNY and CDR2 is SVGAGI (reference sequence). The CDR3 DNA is TGTGCCAGCAGTCGCATCGAGAAGGGGGAGCAGTTCTTC. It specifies CASSRIEKGEQFF.

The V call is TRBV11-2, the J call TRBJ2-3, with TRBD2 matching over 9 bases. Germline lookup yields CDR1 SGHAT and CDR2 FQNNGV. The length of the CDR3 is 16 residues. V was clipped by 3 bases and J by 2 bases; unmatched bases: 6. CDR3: CASSLGTSLDTDTQYF. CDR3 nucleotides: TGTGCCAGCAGCTTGGGGACTAGCCTGGACACAGATACGCAGTATTTT.

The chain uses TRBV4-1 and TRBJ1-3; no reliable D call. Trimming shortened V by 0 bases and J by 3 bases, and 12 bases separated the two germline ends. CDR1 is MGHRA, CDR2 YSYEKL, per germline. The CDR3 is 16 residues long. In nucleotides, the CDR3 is TGCGCCAGCAGCCAAGAATCCCAGGTTTTTGGAAACACCATATATTTT. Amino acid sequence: CASSQESQVFGNTIYF.

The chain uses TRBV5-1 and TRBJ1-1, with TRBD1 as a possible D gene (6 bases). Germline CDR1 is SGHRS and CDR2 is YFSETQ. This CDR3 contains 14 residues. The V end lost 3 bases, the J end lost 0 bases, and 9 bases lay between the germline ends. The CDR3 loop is CASSSTGMNTEAFF. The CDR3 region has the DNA TGCGCCAGCAGCTCTACAGGGATGAACACTGAAGCTTTCTTT.

The chain's CDR3 is CASSRGDRRLGGANVLTF. In nucleotides, the CDR3 is TGTGCCAGCAGCCGGGGGGACAGGCGGCTCGGCGGGGCCAACGTCCTGACTTTC. The chain employs TRBV5-4 and TRBJ2-6; tentative D call: TRBD1 (8 bases). CDR3 length equals 18 residues. Trimming took 4 bases from V and 4 from J, leaving 21 bases between them. Germline values: CDR1 SGHNT, CDR2 YYREEE (reference sequence).

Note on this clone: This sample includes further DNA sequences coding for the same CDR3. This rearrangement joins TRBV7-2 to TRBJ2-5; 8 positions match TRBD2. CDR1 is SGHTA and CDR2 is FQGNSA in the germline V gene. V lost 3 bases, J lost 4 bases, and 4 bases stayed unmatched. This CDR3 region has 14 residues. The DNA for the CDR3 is TGTGCCAGCAGCTTCAGCGGGAGAGCAGAGACCCAGTACTTC. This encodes CASSFSGRAETQYF.

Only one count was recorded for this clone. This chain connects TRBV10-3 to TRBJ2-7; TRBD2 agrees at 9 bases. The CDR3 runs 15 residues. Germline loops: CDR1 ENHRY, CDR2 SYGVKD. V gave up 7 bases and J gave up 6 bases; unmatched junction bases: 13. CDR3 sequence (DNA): TGTGCCATCACCTCCGGGGTAGCGGGAGCTCGCGAGCAGTACTTC. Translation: CAITSGVAGAREQYF.

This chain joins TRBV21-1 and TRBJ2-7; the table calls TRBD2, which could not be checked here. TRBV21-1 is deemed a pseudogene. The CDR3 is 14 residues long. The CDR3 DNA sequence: TGTGCCAGCGGAATTTCGGGGGTTGCCATCGAGCAGTACGTC. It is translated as CASGISGVAIEQYV.

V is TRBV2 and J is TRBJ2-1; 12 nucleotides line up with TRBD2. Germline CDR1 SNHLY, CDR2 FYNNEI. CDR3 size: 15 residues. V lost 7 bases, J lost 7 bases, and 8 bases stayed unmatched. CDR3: CASNQWTSGTNEQFF. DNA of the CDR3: TGTGCCAGCAATCAGTGGACTAGCGGGACTAATGAGCAGTTCTTC.

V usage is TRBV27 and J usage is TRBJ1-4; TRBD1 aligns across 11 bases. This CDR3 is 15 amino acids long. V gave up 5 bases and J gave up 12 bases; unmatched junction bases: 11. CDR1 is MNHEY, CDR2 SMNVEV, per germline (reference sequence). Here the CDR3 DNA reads TGTGCCAGCAGTAACCTGGGGACAGGGGGAGGACAACTGTTTTTT. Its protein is CASSNLGTGGGQLFF.

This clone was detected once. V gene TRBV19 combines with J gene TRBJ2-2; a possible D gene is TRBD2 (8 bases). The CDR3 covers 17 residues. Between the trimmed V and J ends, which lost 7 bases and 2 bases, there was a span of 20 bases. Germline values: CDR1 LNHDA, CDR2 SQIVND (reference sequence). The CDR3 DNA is TGTGCCAGTAAGCCCAGGGGGTTAGCGGGAAACACCGGGGAGCTGTTTTTT. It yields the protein CASKPRGLAGNTGELFF.

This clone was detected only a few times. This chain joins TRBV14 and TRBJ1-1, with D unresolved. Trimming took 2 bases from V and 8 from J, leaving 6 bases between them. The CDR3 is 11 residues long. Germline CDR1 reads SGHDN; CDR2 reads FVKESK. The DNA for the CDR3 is TGTGCCAGCAGCCAACTCCGGGAAGCTTTCTTT. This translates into CASSQLREAFF.

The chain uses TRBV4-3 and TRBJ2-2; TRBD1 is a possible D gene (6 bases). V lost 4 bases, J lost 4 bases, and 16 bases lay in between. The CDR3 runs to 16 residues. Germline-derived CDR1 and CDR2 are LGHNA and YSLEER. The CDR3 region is CASSRVGGTGTGELFF. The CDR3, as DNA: TGCGCCAGCAGCCGAGTAGGGGGTACAGGCACCGGGGAGCTGTTTTTT.

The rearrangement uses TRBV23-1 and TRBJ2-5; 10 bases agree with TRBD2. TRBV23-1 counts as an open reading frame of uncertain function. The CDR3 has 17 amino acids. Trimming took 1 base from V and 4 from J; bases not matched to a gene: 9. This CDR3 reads CASSQFFLAGERETQYF. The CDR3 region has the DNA TGCGCCAGCAGTCAATTTTTCCTAGCGGGAGAAAGAGAGACCCAGTACTTC.

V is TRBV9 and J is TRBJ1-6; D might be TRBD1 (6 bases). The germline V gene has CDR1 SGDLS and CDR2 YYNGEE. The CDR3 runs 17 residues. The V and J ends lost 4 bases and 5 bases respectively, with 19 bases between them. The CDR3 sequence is CASSPLPGRGDNSPLHF. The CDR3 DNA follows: TGTGCCAGCAGCCCATTGCCGGGCAGGGGCGATAATTCACCCCTCCACTTT.

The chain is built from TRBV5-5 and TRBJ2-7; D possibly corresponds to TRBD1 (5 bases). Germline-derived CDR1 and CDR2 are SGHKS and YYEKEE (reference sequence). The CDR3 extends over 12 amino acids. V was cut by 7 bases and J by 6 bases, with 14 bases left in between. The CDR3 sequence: CASQGGGGEQYV. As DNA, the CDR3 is TGTGCCAGCCAGGGTGGTGGCGGCGAGCAGTACGTC.